This T cell receptor (beta chain) was sequenced during a study of shared clonotypes between healthy human individuals. Study summary: In total, the donors were a couple of women and a few men aged 18 to 49. Used for every donor were three CD4 naive, three CD4 memory, two CD8 naive and one CD8 memory plate.

Germline-derived CDR1 and CDR2 are MDHEN and SYDVKM. V lost 4 bases, J lost 3 bases, and 19 bases lay in between. This CDR3 region has 16 residues. TCRdb's copy holds only in-frame clones and misses some; the assay was immunoSEQ multiplex PCR. The sample lists under 1,100,000 clones, around 76% occurring once. This TCR came from a man aged 18 to 29 in good health. Sequencing input: memory CD4+ T cells sorted from blood. Described subset: CD45RA-negative fraction. This chain joins TRBV28 and TRBJ2-7; D might be TRBD2 (5 bases). The DNA for the CDR3 is TGTGCCAGCAGTTCAAAAACGGAGGATAGGTACTACGAGCAGTACTTC. This codes for CASSSKTEDRYYEQYF.